This section outlines one TCR beta chain sequence together with its context. Its antigen remains unidentified. This entry is derived from a study of cytomegalovirus exposure and HLA in healthy donors. This CDR3 is built from 14 residues. Germline V gene sequence: CDR1 LNHDA, CDR2 SQIVND (reference sequence). V gave up 5 bases and J gave up 6 bases, with 14 bases separating them. General study points: A later analysis linked a missense variant in DCLRE1C to the trimming of TCR beta V and J genes. TCR beta chains associated with HLA were, in a later analysis, more clonally expanded than equally common others.

The PCR contained 60 Vbeta and 13 Jbeta primers. The data were produced by immunoSEQ multiplex PCR, yet TCRdb's version contains in-frame clones alone and is incomplete. The sample carries about 90,000 clones, roughly 74% recorded once. The sequence came from a woman between 18 and 29 years old in good health and CMV-seropositive. The chain links TRBV19 to TRBJ1-5; a weak D match, TRBD1 (5 bases). What was sequenced was PBMCs. CDR3 nucleotides: TGTGCCAGTAGTTCGATCAGGGTGACTCAGCCCCAGCATTTT. Amino acid sequence: CASSSIRVTQPQHF.